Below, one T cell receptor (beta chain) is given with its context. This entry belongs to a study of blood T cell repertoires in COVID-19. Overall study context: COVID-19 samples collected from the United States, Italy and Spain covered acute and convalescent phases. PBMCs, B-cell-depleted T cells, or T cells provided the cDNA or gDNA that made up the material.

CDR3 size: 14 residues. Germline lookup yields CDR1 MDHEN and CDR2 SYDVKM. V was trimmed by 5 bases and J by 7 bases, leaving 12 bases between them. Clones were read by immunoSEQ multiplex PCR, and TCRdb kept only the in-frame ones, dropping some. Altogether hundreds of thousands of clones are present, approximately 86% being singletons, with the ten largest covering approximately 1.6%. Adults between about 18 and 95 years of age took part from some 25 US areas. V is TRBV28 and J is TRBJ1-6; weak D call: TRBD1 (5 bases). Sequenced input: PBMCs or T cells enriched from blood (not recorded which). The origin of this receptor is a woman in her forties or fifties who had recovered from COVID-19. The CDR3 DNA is TGTGCCAGCAGTCGCCAGGGATGGAATTCACCCCTCCACTTT. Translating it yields CASSRQGWNSPLHF.